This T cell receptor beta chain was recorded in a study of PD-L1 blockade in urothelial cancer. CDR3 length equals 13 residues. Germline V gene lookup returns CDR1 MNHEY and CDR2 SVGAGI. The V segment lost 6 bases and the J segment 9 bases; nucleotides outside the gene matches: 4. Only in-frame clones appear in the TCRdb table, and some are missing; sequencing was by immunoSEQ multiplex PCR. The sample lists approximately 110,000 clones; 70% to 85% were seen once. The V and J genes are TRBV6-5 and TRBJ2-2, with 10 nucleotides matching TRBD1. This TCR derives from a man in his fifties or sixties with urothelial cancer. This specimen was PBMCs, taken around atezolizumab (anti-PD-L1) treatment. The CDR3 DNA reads TGTGCCAGCAGGCTGACAGGGGGCCGGGAGCTGTTTTTT. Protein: CASRLTGGRELFF.